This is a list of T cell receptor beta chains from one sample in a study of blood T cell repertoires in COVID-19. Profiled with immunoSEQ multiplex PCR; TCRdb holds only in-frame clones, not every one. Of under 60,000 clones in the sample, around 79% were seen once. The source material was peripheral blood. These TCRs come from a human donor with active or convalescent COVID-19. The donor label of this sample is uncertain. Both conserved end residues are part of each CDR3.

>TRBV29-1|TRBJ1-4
CSGQDSPREKLFF
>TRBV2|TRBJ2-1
CASSELLAGGPGNEQFF
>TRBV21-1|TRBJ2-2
CASSKVAGTAGELFF
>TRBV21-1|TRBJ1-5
CASSNRGGGNQPQHF
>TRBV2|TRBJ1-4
CASRRDMAEKLFF
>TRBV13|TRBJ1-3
CASSFRSDRGTFYSGNTIYF
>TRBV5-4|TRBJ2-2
CASSFRAGELFF
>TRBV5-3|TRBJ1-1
CARSHGQGKITLSFRRNTEAFF
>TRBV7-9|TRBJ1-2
CASSLAGAGGYTF
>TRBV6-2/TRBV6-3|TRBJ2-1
CASSYSGLAVDYNEQFF
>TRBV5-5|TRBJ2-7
CASSWGNRVGFEQYF
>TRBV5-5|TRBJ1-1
CASSIFGRGATEAFF
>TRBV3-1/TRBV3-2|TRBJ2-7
CASSQATGGLYEQYF
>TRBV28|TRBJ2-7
CASSYGRASYEQYF
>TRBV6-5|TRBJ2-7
CASSRAGLSYEQYF
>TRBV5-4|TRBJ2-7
CAGSGTGGDLRIYEQYF
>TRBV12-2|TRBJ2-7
CASRLGRGTYEQYF
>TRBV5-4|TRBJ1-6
CASSFGLDNSPLHF
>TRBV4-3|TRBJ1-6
CASSQRAFGETPLHF
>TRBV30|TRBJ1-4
CAWTPGTTNEKLFF
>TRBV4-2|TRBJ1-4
CASSQGHGPNEKLFF
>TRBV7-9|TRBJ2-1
CASSYGQGAGNEQFF
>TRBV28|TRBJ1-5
CASSSPGGSNQPQHF
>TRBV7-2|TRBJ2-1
CASSLQASGGGSYNEQFF
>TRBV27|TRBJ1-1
CASSLEGARTEAFF
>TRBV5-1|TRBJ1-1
CASRRDSSLVNTEAFF
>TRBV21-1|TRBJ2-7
CASTDVQGLAYEQYF
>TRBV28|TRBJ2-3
CASSPSPQGVTDTQYF
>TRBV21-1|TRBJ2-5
CASTPKRSGRRQETQYF